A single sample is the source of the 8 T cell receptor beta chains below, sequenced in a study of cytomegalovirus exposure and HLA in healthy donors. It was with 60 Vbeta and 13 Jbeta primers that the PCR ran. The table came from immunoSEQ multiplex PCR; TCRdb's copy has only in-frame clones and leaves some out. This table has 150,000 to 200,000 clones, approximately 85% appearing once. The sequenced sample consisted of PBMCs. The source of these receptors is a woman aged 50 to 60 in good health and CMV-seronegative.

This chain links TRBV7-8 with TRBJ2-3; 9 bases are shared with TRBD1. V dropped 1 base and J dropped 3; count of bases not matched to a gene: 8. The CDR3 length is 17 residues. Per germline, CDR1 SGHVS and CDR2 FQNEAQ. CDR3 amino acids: CASSLVWGTGSTDTQYF. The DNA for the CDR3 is TGTGCCAGCAGCTTAGTTTGGGGGACAGGGTCAACAGATACGCAGTATTTT.

In DNA form, the CDR3 reads TGTGCCAGCCGACAGGGGGCGCGGGAGCAGTACTTC. Its translation: CASRQGAREQYF. V is TRBV28 and J is TRBJ2-7; 10 bases line up with TRBD1. Trimming at V came to 8 bases and at J to 7 bases, leaving 5 bases not matched to a gene. The CDR3 is 12 amino acids. The germline gives CDR1 MDHEN, CDR2 SYDVKM.

CDR3 protein: CASSSRRQGGTDTQYF. The CDR3 DNA reads as TGTGCCAGCAGCTCAAGGCGACAGGGTGGCACAGATACGCAGTATTTT. The rearrangement uses TRBV7-9 and TRBJ2-3; 7 nucleotides line up with TRBD1. The germline V gene encodes CDR1 SEHNR and CDR2 FQNEAQ (reference sequence). Trimming took 4 bases from V and 1 from J; bases not matched to a gene: 8. The CDR3 is 16 amino acids.

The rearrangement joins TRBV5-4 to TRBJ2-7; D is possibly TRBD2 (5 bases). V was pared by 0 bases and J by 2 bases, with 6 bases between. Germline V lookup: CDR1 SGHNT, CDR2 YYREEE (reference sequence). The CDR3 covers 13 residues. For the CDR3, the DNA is TGTGCCAGCAGCTTGGACGGGACCTACGAGCAGTACTTC. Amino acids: CASSLDGTYEQYF.

This CDR3 reads CASSTFRGTAGELFF. CDR3 in DNA: TGTGCCAGCAGCACTTTCAGGGGAACGGCCGGGGAGCTGTTTTTT. The gene calls are TRBV6-5 and TRBJ2-2, with a possible D match to TRBD1 (6 bases). Trimming removed 6 bases at V and 6 bases at J, with 17 bases between. Per germline, CDR1 MNHEY and CDR2 SVGAGI. The length of the CDR3 is 15 residues.

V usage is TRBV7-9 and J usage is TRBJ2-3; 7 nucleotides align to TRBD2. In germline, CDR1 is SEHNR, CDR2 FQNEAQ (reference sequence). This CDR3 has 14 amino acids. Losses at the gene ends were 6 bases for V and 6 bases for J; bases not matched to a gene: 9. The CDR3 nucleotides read TGTGCCAGCAGAGGGACCGGGACTACCGATACGCAGTATTTT. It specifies CASRGTGTTDTQYF.

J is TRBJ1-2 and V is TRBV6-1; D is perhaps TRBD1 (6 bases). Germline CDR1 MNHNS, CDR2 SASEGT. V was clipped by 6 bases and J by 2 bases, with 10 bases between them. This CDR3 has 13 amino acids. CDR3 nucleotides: TGTGCCAGCAGCCGTACAGGGAACTATGGCTACACCTTC. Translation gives CASSRTGNYGYTF.

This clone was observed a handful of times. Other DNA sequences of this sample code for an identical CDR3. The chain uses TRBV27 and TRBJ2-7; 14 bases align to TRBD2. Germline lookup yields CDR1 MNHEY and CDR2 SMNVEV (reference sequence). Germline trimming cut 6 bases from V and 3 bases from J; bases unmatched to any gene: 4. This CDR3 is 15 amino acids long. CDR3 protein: CASRGTSGSIYEQYF. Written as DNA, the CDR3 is TGTGCCAGCAGGGGGACTAGCGGGAGTATCTACGAGCAGTACTTC.